Presented here are 7 T cell receptor beta chains from one specimen sequenced in a study of human T cells and chemical hapten exposure (dated by TCRdb to the early 2020s). Library construction relied on RACE. Sequenced on a NextSeq 500. Through fastp at Q25 and MiXCR, TCRdb rebuilt clones from the public reads, retaining in-frame beta chains. Every entry covers one CDR3 protein and lists the most common genes and DNA from its rows. The sample data list about 100,000 distinct CDR3 sequences, and roughly 9.6% of these were observed just once. Approximately 4% of the sample is held by the ten biggest clonotypes. The time point tag for this specimen amounts to: patch test 1, 2 weeks after DPC sensitization. The sample's treatment or condition label, in plain terms: therapeutic diphenylcyclopropenone sensitization with weekly scalp DPC. This sample comprised whole blood, obtained in connection with sensitization to the hapten diphenylcyclopropenone (DPC). These receptor sequences come from a woman aged 35 to 49 with alopecia areata. Some clones in this sample may be carry-over from other donors' samples.

CDR3 sequence (DNA): TGCAGTGCATCGGCAGGGGGCGCGCACTCTGGGGCCAACGTCCTGACTTTC. Residues: CSASAGGAHSGANVLTF. V gene TRBV20-1 combines with J gene TRBJ2-6; 8 bases align to TRBD1. Trimming at V came to 6 bases and at J to 0 bases, leaving 10 bases not matched to a gene. Germline V CDR1 and CDR2: DFQATT, SNEGSKA (reference sequence). The CDR3 extends over 17 amino acids.

The chain has TRBV10-1 and TRBJ2-3; D possibly corresponds to TRBD1 (5 bases). Trimming pared 4 bases from V and 0 bases from J, leaving 5 bases between. This CDR3 has 13 amino acids. Germline V gene sequence: CDR1 WNHNN, CDR2 SYGVQD (reference sequence). In nucleotides, the CDR3 is TGCGCCAGCAGTGCAGGGAGCACAGATACGCAGTATTTT. Encoded protein: CASSAGSTDTQYF.

At least ten counts were recorded for this clonotype. The chain joins TRBV6-5 to TRBJ1-3; 7 positions agree with TRBD1. The CDR3 covers 16 residues. Trimming at V came to 4 bases and at J to 4 bases, leaving 10 bases not matched to a gene. Germline V CDR1 and CDR2: MNHEY, SVGAGI. Written as DNA, the CDR3 is TGTGCCAGCAGTTCGAGGACTCGGACAGGCGGAAACACCATATATTTT. Residues: CASSSRTRTGGNTIYF.

Only a few counts were recorded for this clonotype. The chain uses TRBV5-4 and TRBJ2-5; D gene unclear. The germline V gene encodes CDR1 SGHNT and CDR2 YYREEE (reference sequence). Deletions cut 2 bases from V and 2 bases from J, with 7 bases between. The CDR3 has 13 residues. The CDR3 DNA is TGTGCCAGCAGCTTCCGACTGCAAGAGACCCAGTACTTC. Protein sequence: CASSFRLQETQYF. Full variable domain (missing parts from reference TRBV5-4 and TRBJ2-5): ETGVTQSPTHLIKTRGQQVTLRCSSQSGHNTVSWYQQALGQGPQFIFQYYREEENGRGNFPPRFSGLQFPNYSSELNVNALELDDSALYLCASSFRLQETQYFGPGTRLLVL.

The sample holds a few counts of this clonotype. The gene calls are TRBV6-5 and TRBJ2-7; 7 positions match TRBD1. Unmatched junction bases numbered 9, after V lost 5 bases and J lost 5 bases. The CDR3 length is 14 residues. In germline, CDR1 is MNHEY, CDR2 SVGAGI. The CDR3 DNA is TGTGCCAGCAGTCCCGGGACAGTAATCAACGAGCAGTACTTC. Translated: CASSPGTVINEQYF.

This clonotype was found a few times. The chain combines TRBV28 with TRBJ2-3; maybe TRBD2 (5 bases). V was cut by 5 bases and J by 3 bases, with 15 bases left in between. This CDR3 region has 15 residues. Germline V gene lookup returns CDR1 MDHEN and CDR2 SYDVKM. The CDR3 region is CASSTGGGMTDTQYF. The CDR3 bases are TGTGCCAGCAGTACGGGTGGAGGAATGACAGATACGCAGTATTTT.

The rearrangement links TRBV30 to TRBJ1-1; a possible D gene is TRBD1 (5 bases). The length of the CDR3 is 13 residues. V lost 3 bases and J lost 5, with 13 bases in between. Germline CDR1 reads GTSNPN; CDR2 reads SVGIG (reference sequence). The CDR3 bases are TGTGCCTGGAGCGCAGGGATGGGGACTGAAGCTTTCTTT. Translation: CAWSAGMGTEAFF.